This T cell receptor (beta chain) was sequenced for a study of control samples from healthy donors and cancer patients (dated by TCRdb to the early 2020s). Germline trimming amounts to 1 base on V and 11 bases on J, with 10 as the count of junction bases outside the gene matches. Including cysteine and phenylalanine, the CDR3 has 16 amino acids. Only CDR3 DNA is held: 48 bases, read in frame from base 1. Per the germline V gene (reference sequence), LGHDT is the CDR1 and YNNKEL is the CDR2. The library relied on the immunoSEQ multiplex PCR assay. TCRdb obtained this table from immuneACCESS and retained in-frame rearrangements with V and J assigned. These tables miss some clones; where compared with another copy, unresolved V genes account for less than half of the shortfall, and the remainder is unexplained. The sample contains 150,000 or so clones, roughly 93% of them found a single time. Around 5.4% of the sample lies in the top ten.

Remarks on this clone: Its antigen has not been determined. No clone much larger than this one lies a single base away; base qualities are absent.

Source material: blood. The sequence derives from a man younger than 35 in good health. The sequence joins TRBV3-1 (or the pseudogene TRBV3-2) to TRBJ2-3, and TRBD2 aligns with 12 junction nucleotides. The CDR3 protein sequence reads: CASSQALAGGKVMQYF. Here is the DNA: TGTGCCAGCAGCCAAGCGCTAGCGGGGGGGAAGGTAATGCAGTATTTT.